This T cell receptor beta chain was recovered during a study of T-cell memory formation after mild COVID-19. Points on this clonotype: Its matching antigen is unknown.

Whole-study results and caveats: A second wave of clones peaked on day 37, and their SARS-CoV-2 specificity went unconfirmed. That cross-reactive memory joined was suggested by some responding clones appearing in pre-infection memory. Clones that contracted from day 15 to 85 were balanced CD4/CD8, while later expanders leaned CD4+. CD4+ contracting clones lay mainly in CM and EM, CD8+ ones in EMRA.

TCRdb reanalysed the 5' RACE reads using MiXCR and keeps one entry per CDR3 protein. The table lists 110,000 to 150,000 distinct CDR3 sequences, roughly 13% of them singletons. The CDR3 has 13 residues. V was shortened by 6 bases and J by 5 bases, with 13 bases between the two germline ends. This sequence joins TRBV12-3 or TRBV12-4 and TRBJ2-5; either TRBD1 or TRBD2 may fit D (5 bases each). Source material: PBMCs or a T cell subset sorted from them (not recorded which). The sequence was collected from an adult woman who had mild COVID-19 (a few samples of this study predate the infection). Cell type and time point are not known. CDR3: CASSHVGRETQYF. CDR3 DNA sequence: TGTGCCAGCAGCCACGTGGGACGGGAGACCCAGTACTTC.